The rows below give T cell receptor beta chains drawn from one sample of a study of T cells in localized non-small cell lung cancer. The table came from immunoSEQ multiplex PCR; TCRdb's copy has only in-frame clones and leaves some out. The data hold about 28,000 clones, with about nine tenths observed a single time. Sequencing was performed on peripheral blood, taken before any cancer treatment. The receptors shown here come from a woman aged 40-69 years with stage I lung adenocarcinoma. The CDR3 runs from the conserved cysteine through the conserved F or W. Fields, in order: CDR3 protein, CDR3 DNA, V gene, D gene, J gene, clone size. A D gene is named only where the DNA matches it firmly. Clone size appears in some rows only: once, few, many, or a class for an expanded clone.

CDR3 protein: CASSLAPGLAAYEQYF
CDR3 DNA: TGTGCCAGCAGCTTAGCCCCGGGACTAGCCGCCTACGAGCAGTACTTC
V gene: TRBV7-6
D gene: TRBD2
J gene: TRBJ2-7
clone size: .

CDR3 protein: CASLTVTEAFF
CDR3 DNA: TGTGCCAGTTTGACGGTGACTGAAGCTTTCTTT
V gene: TRBV6-1
D gene: .
J gene: TRBJ1-1
clone size: .

CDR3 protein: CASSPQAGLGPPEQYF
CDR3 DNA: TGTGCCAGCAGCCCCCAGGCGGGTTTAGGTCCGCCCGAGCAGTACTTC
V gene: TRBV5-6
D gene: .
J gene: TRBJ2-7
clone size: .

CDR3 protein: CAWSVRDEAFF
CDR3 DNA: TGTGCCTGGAGTGTACGGGACGAGGCTTTCTTT
V gene: TRBV30
D gene: .
J gene: TRBJ1-1
clone size: .

CDR3 protein: CASSHNYEQYF
CDR3 DNA: TGTGCCAGCAGTCATAACTACGAGCAGTACTTC
V gene: TRBV6-5
D gene: .
J gene: TRBJ2-7
clone size: .

CDR3 protein: CASSILGSSNEKLFF
CDR3 DNA: TGTGCCAGTAGTATCCTGGGGTCGTCTAATGAAAAACTGTTTTTT
V gene: TRBV19
D gene: .
J gene: TRBJ1-4
clone size: .

CDR3 protein: CASSSSANYGYTF
CDR3 DNA: TGTGCCAGCAGCTCTTCGGCAAACTATGGCTACACCTTC
V gene: TRBV7-3
D gene: .
J gene: TRBJ1-2
clone size: .

CDR3 protein: CASKPRVLYGYTF
CDR3 DNA: TGTGCCAGTAAGCCGAGGGTGCTCTATGGCTACACCTTC
V gene: TRBV19
D gene: .
J gene: TRBJ1-2
clone size: .

CDR3 protein: CASSSTSYEQYF
CDR3 DNA: TGTGCCAGTAGTTCCACTAGCTACGAGCAGTACTTC
V gene: TRBV19
D gene: .
J gene: TRBJ2-7
clone size: once

CDR3 protein: CASSQVASSGANVLTF
CDR3 DNA: TGCGCCAGCAGCCAAGTAGCGAGCTCTGGGGCCAACGTCCTGACTTTC
V gene: TRBV4-3
D gene: .
J gene: TRBJ2-6
clone size: .

CDR3 protein: CASSPPGPSNEQFF
CDR3 DNA: TGTGCCAGCAGCCCCCCAGGGCCGAGCAATGAGCAGTTCTTC
V gene: TRBV7-9
D gene: .
J gene: TRBJ2-1
clone size: .

CDR3 protein: CASSEGRENTEAFF
CDR3 DNA: TGTGCCAGCAGTGAAGGCAGGGAGAACACTGAAGCTTTCTTT
V gene: TRBV6-1
D gene: .
J gene: TRBJ1-1
clone size: .

CDR3 protein: CASSSGQVGGTDTQYF
CDR3 DNA: TGCGCCAGCAGCTCAGGACAGGTTGGGGGCACAGATACGCAGTATTTT
V gene: TRBV5-1
D gene: TRBD1
J gene: TRBJ2-3
clone size: .